This T cell receptor (beta chain) was found in a study of OX40 agonist ivuxolimab in advanced cancers. Study background: Patients were given ivuxolimab, an antibody that agonizes OX40 (CD134). Study-level points and caveats: Blood T cells, both CD4+ and CD8+, expanded clonally by week 6 at 0.1 to 3.0 mg/kg. CD8+ T cells averaged more expanded clones than CD4+.

Germline V gene data show CDR1 as LNHDA and CDR2 as SQIVND (reference sequence). This CDR3 has 17 amino acids. The J segment lost 3 bases and the V segment lost 4 bases, leaving 10 bases of the junction unmatched. Sequenced by immunoSEQ multiplex PCR; TCRdb stores in-frame clones only, minus some. This table has some 64,000 clones, approximately 86% appearing once. On this clone itself: Its specificity is not known.

The origin of this receptor is an adult with an advanced solid tumor such as melanoma, head and neck, liver or kidney cancer. This specimen was CD4+ or CD8+ T cells sorted from blood, taken in a trial of the OX40 agonist ivuxolimab. The chain carries TRBV19 and TRBJ1-5, with TRBD1 matching 9 bases. CDR3 region: CASSTGRDRALNQPQHF. CDR3 sequence (DNA): TGTGCCAGTAGTACAGGTAGGGACAGGGCCCTCAATCAGCCCCAGCATTTT.